The 28 T cell receptor beta chains presented below share a single source sample, sequenced in a study of response to subunit inactivated influenza vaccine. TCRdb reanalysed the RT-PCR reads using MiXCR and keeps one entry per CDR3 protein. The data show roughly 760,000 distinct CDR3 sequences, 21% seen once. The source material was PBMCs from blood, sampled about 5 days after vaccination. The receptors shown here come from a man aged 50 to 60 who received an inactivated influenza vaccine.

This clonotype showed up many times. The chain carries TRBV12-3 or TRBV12-4 and TRBJ1-2; D gene uncertain. The V gene lost 4 bases and the J gene lost 7 bases, with 13 bases spanning the gap. CDR3 size: 13 residues. Here the CDR3 reads CASSYPDRRGYTF. For the CDR3, the DNA is TGTGCCAGCAGTTACCCGGACCGACGTGGCTACACCTTC.

This clonotype has just a few counts. V usage is TRBV5-1 and J usage is TRBJ2-1; 10 bases fit TRBD1. The germline gives CDR1 SGHRS, CDR2 YFSETQ. The CDR3 has 13 amino acids. J gave up 8 bases and V 4 bases, and 3 bases lay outside the gene matches. The CDR3 nucleotides read TGCGCCAGCAGCGGGACAGGGGATTATGAGCAGTTCTTC. This translates into CASSGTGDYEQFF.

This clonotype came up a few times. The DNA of the CDR3 is TGCAGTGCTCTAGCAGCAGGGGGGGACTACGAGCAGTACTTC. It specifies CSALAAGGDYEQYF. This chain connects TRBV20-1 to TRBJ2-7; either TRBD1 or TRBD2 may fit D (7 bases each). Trimming took off 5 bases at V and 3 bases at J, with 17 bases between the two ends. The CDR3 has 14 amino acids. Germline-derived CDR1 and CDR2 are DFQATT and SNEGSKA (reference sequence).

This clonotype has just a few counts. V gene TRBV4-3 combines with J gene TRBJ2-1; 7 bases map to TRBD1. There are 15 residues in the CDR3. The V gene end was trimmed by 2 bases and the J gene end by 6 bases; junction bases not matched to a gene: 7. Germline CDR1 LGHNA, CDR2 YSLEER. CDR3 nucleotides: TGCGCCAGCAGCCAAACCCTAACAGGGGCCAATGAGCAGTTCTTC. This codes for CASSQTLTGANEQFF.

This clonotype has more than one count but fewer than ten. This chain uses TRBV11-2 with TRBJ2-6; D unclear. Per germline, CDR1 SGHAT and CDR2 FQNNGV. Trimming shortened V by 5 bases and J by 0 bases, and 11 bases separated the two germline ends. The CDR3 is made up of 16 amino acids. CDR3: CASSDTWGSGANVLTF. The CDR3 coding sequence is TGTGCCAGCAGCGATACTTGGGGCTCTGGGGCCAACGTCCTGACTTTC.

The table lists this clonotype with many counts. The chain combines TRBV11-1 with TRBJ2-1; D is unclear. CDR3 length: 19 residues. V was trimmed by 3 bases and J by 2 bases, leaving 23 bases between them. Germline CDR1 reads SGHAT; CDR2 reads FQDESV (reference sequence). CDR3 nucleotides: TGTGCCAGCAGCTTTGGTGGGCTTGGGTTCCAAGGGACCTACAATGAGCAGTTCTTC. This gives the protein CASSFGGLGFQGTYNEQFF.

This clonotype was picked up a small number of times. This chain joins TRBV13 and TRBJ1-5; D is undetermined. The CDR3 is 12 amino acids. Germline-derived CDR1 and CDR2 are PRHDT and FYEKMQ (reference sequence). Trimming took off 2 bases at V and 5 bases at J, with 4 bases between the two ends. The CDR3 nucleotides read TGTGCCAGCAGCTTATTTGATCAGCCCCAGCATTTT. Encoded protein: CASSLFDQPQHF.

The rearrangement uses TRBV20-1 and TRBJ2-3, with 8 bases matching TRBD2. The CDR3 covers 14 residues. With 5 bases clipped from V and 2 bases from J, the junction kept 6 bases outside the gene matches. The germline CDR1 and CDR2 sequences are DFQATT and SNEGSKA (reference sequence). The CDR3 bases are TGCAGTGCTCTTAGCGGGATCAACACAGATACGCAGTATTTT. Protein: CSALSGINTDTQYF.

The V call is TRBV6-5, the J call TRBJ2-1; TRBD1 or TRBD2 may be the D gene (5 bases each). This CDR3 is 15 amino acids long. Per germline, CDR1 MNHEY and CDR2 SVGAGI. Trimming stripped 0 bases from V and 4 bases from J, with 10 bases between. The CDR3 region has the DNA TGTGCCAGCAGTTACTCCGCAGGGAGATACAATGAGCAGTTCTTC. Encoded protein: CASSYSAGRYNEQFF.

In this sample, this clonotype turned up a few times. The rearrangement joins TRBV29-1 to TRBJ2-7; D remains unclear. This CDR3 is 14 amino acids long. V was shortened by 7 bases and J by 0 bases, with 16 bases between the two germline ends. Germline values: CDR1 SQVTM, CDR2 ANQGSEA. CDR3 sequence (DNA): TGCAGCGCCCGAGTGGGGTCAGCCTCCTACGAGCAGTACTTC. This codes for CSARVGSASYEQYF.

This rearrangement joins TRBV7-2 to TRBJ2-2; 8 positions match TRBD1. V lost 5 bases and J lost 6; bases outside the gene matches: 5. Germline CDR1 and CDR2: SGHTA and FQGNSA. This CDR3 spans 14 amino acids. Here the CDR3 DNA reads TGTGCCAGCAGCCCCCGGACAGGGTCCGGGGAGCTGTTTTTT. Its protein is CASSPRTGSGELFF.

This sequence joins TRBV20-1 and TRBJ2-7; D is possibly TRBD1 (5 bases). Germline CDR1 reads DFQATT; CDR2 reads SNEGSKA (reference sequence). V was cut by 5 bases and J by 3 bases, with 14 bases left in between. This CDR3 has 13 amino acids. The CDR3 reads CSAPLMGLYEQYF. The CDR3 nucleotides are TGCAGTGCTCCCCTCATGGGGCTCTACGAGCAGTACTTC.

This clonotype was seen more than once but under ten times. CDR3 residues: CSVGQEDQPQHF. The CDR3 bases are TGCAGTGTGGGACAGGAGGATCAGCCCCAGCATTTT. The rearrangement uses TRBV20-1 and TRBJ1-5; 8 bases agree with TRBD1. The CDR3 loop spans 12 amino acids. The germline V gene encodes CDR1 DFQATT and CDR2 SNEGSKA (reference sequence). V shed 7 bases, J shed 5 bases, and the junction held 4 bases outside the gene matches.

The chain recombines TRBV27 with TRBJ2-1, with D maybe TRBD1 (5 bases). This CDR3 comprises 17 residues. Germline values: CDR1 MNHEY, CDR2 SMNVEV (reference sequence). Deletions cut 1 base from V and 0 bases from J, with 13 bases between. This CDR3 is CASSLWGERSSYNEQFF. CDR3 sequence (DNA): TGTGCCAGCAGTTTATGGGGCGAGAGAAGCTCCTACAATGAGCAGTTCTTC.

The count of this clonotype is one. The J gene is TRBJ1-6, the V gene TRBV11-2; TRBD1 is a possible D gene (6 bases). In germline, CDR1 is SGHAT, CDR2 FQNNGV. V was clipped by 5 bases and J by 0 bases, with 17 bases between them. The CDR3 loop spans 18 amino acids. CDR3 nucleotides: TGTGCCAGCAGCCACGGACAGCCAAGGAGCTCCTATAATTCACCCCTCCACTTT. The encoded protein is CASSHGQPRSSYNSPLHF.

The chain couples TRBV20-1 to TRBJ2-1; 11 bases map to TRBD2. With V trimmed by 5 bases and J by 0 bases, 12 bases remained unmatched. The CDR3 loop spans 18 amino acids. Per germline, CDR1 DFQATT and CDR2 SNEGSKA (reference sequence). The CDR3 loop is CSARTSGLSGSSYNEQFF. CDR3 sequence (DNA): TGCAGTGCTCGGACTAGCGGGCTCTCTGGGAGCTCCTACAATGAGCAGTTCTTC.

This clonotype has a handful of counts. This chain uses TRBV27 with TRBJ1-1; 10 nucleotides align to TRBD1. This CDR3 is built from 15 residues. Per the germline V gene, CDR1 is MNHEY and CDR2 is SMNVEV (reference sequence). V gave up 3 bases and J gave up 5 bases; unmatched junction bases: 6. The CDR3 coding sequence is TGTGCCAGCAGTTTCAGCGACAGGGGGCGAACTGAAGCTTTCTTT. As protein: CASSFSDRGRTEAFF.

The rearrangement uses TRBV7-2 and TRBJ2-3; 9 bases line up with TRBD2. V dropped 2 bases and J dropped 4; count of bases not matched to a gene: 7. The CDR3 consists of 16 residues. Germline V CDR1 and CDR2: SGHTA, FQGNSA. The CDR3 loop reads CASSLLPSGVSDTQYF. CDR3 bases: TGTGCCAGCAGCTTACTCCCTAGCGGGGTGTCAGATACGCAGTATTTT.

The chain is built from TRBV5-4 and TRBJ2-3; unclear D gene. V lost 5 bases and J lost 7, with 8 bases in between. This CDR3 comprises 11 residues. Germline assignment: CDR1 SGHNT and CDR2 YYREEE (reference sequence). The CDR3 here is CASRFENTQYF. The CDR3 nucleotides are TGTGCCAGCAGGTTTGAGAATACGCAGTATTTT.

This clonotype was seen a handful of times. The CDR3: CASSLSGGGLQETQYF. CDR3 nucleotides: TGTGCCAGCAGTTTATCAGGGGGTGGACTCCAAGAGACCCAGTACTTC. The chain joins TRBV27 to TRBJ2-5, with D perhaps TRBD1 (6 bases). The CDR3 runs to 16 residues. Between the trimmed V and J ends, which lost 0 bases and 1 base, there was a span of 12 bases. Germline values: CDR1 MNHEY, CDR2 SMNVEV (reference sequence).

At least ten counts were recorded for this clonotype. The chain recombines TRBV4-3 with TRBJ2-3; D is uncertain. Germline V gene lookup returns CDR1 LGHNA and CDR2 YSLEER. CDR3 size: 15 residues. The V gene lost 1 base and the J gene lost 0 bases, with 8 bases spanning the gap. Written as DNA, the CDR3 is TGCGCCAGCAGCCAAGCGGGCCTTAGCACAGATACGCAGTATTTT. This translates into CASSQAGLSTDTQYF.

This clonotype was picked up many times. V is TRBV7-2 and J is TRBJ2-2; D is uncertain. This CDR3 comprises 14 residues. V was shortened by 0 bases and J by 7 bases, with 9 bases between the two germline ends. Germline lookup yields CDR1 SGHTA and CDR2 FQGNSA. This chain's CDR3 is CASSLAVGGGELFF. The DNA for the CDR3 is TGTGCCAGCAGCTTAGCGGTAGGCGGCGGGGAGCTGTTTTTT.

The V and J genes are TRBV28 and TRBJ2-1; a weak D match, TRBD2 (6 bases). V was shortened by 8 bases and J by 1 base, with 12 bases between the two germline ends. This CDR3 contains 14 residues. The germline gives CDR1 MDHEN, CDR2 SYDVKM. CDR3 protein: CASGWGRSYNEQFF. In nucleotides, the CDR3 is TGTGCCAGCGGTTGGGGGAGGTCCTACAATGAGCAGTTCTTC.

This clonotype was counted a single time. This chain links TRBV20-1 with TRBJ2-6; the match to TRBD1 covers 8 bases. This CDR3 contains 16 residues. Germline V gene sequence: CDR1 DFQATT, CDR2 SNEGSKA (reference sequence). The V and J ends lost 3 bases and 1 base, in that order; junction bases with no gene match: 5. CDR3 coding DNA: TGCAGTGCTAGTGCAGGGGGCCGGTCTGGGGCCAACGTCCTGACTTTC. Protein sequence: CSASAGGRSGANVLTF.

The V and J genes are TRBV6-2 or TRBV6-3 and TRBJ2-7; no definite D call. Germline V gene sequence: CDR1 MNHEY, CDR2 SVGEGT. CDR3 length: 12 amino acids. V was shortened by 4 bases and J by 5 bases, with 9 bases between the two germline ends. The CDR3 here is CASSFAVNEQYF. The CDR3 nucleotides are TGTGCCAGCAGTTTCGCCGTAAACGAGCAGTACTTC.

The table lists this clonotype with a few counts. J is TRBJ2-1 and V is TRBV7-9; no firm D call. V lost 8 bases, J lost 0 bases, and 11 bases lay in between. Germline CDR1 and CDR2: SEHNR and FQNEAQ (reference sequence). The CDR3 is 14 residues long. CDR3 amino acids: CASWPDVSYNEQFF. CDR3 DNA: TGTGCCAGCTGGCCAGACGTCTCCTACAATGAGCAGTTCTTC. Complete variable domain (other parts from reference TRBV7-9 and TRBJ2-1): DTGVSQNPRHKITKRGQNVTFRCDPISEHNRLYWYRQTLGQGPEFLTYFQNEAQLEKSRLLSDRFSAERPKGSFSTLEIQRTEQGDSAMYLCASWPDVSYNEQFFGPGTRLTVL.

The rearrangement links TRBV7-2 to TRBJ1-2; D unclear. Trimming stripped 0 bases from V and 2 bases from J, with 10 bases between. CDR1 is SGHTA, CDR2 FQGNSA, per germline. The CDR3 contains 15 residues. CDR3 amino acids: CASSLAITQNYGYTF. CDR3 nucleotides: TGTGCCAGCAGCTTAGCCATCACCCAAAACTATGGCTACACCTTC.

This clonotype has just a few counts. This sequence joins TRBV29-1 and TRBJ1-1, with D possibly matching TRBD1 (6 bases). The germline V and J ends were trimmed by 6 bases and 1 base, with 15 bases remaining between them. This CDR3 region has 14 residues. In germline, CDR1 is SQVTM, CDR2 ANQGSEA. CDR3 residues: CSVRGGGTNTEAFF. In DNA form, the CDR3 reads TGCAGCGTCAGGGGAGGGGGGACGAACACTGAAGCTTTCTTT.